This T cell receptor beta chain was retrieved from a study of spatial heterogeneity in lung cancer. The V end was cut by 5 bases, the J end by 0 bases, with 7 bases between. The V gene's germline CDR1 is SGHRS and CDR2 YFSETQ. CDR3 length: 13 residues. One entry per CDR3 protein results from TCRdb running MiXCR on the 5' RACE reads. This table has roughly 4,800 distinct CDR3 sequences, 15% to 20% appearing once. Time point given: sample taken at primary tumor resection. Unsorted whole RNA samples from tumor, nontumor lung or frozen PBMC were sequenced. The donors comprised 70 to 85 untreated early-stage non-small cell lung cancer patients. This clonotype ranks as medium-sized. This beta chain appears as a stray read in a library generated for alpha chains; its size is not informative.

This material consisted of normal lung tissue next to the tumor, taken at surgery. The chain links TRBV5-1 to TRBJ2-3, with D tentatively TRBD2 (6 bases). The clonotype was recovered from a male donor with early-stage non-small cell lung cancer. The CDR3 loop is CASSSGSTDTQYF. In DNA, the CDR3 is TGCGCCAGCAGTAGCGGCAGCACAGATACGCAGTATTTT.